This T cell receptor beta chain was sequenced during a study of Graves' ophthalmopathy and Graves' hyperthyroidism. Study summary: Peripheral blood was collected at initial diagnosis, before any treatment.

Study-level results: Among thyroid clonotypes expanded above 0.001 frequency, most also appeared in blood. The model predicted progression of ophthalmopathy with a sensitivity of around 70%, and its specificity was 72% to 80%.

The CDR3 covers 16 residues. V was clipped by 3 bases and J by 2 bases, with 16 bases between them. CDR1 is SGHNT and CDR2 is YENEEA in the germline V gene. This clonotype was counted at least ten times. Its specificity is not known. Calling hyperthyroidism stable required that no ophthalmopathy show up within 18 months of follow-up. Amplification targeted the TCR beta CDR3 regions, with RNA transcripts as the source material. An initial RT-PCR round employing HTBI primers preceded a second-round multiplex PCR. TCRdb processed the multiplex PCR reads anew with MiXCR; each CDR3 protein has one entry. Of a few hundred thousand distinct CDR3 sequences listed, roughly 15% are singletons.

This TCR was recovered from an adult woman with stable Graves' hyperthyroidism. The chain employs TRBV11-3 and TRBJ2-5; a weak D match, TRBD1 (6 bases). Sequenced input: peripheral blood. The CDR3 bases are TGTGCCAGCAGCTTTCTCCCCACAGGGCCTCAAGAGACCCAGTACTTC. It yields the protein CASSFLPTGPQETQYF.